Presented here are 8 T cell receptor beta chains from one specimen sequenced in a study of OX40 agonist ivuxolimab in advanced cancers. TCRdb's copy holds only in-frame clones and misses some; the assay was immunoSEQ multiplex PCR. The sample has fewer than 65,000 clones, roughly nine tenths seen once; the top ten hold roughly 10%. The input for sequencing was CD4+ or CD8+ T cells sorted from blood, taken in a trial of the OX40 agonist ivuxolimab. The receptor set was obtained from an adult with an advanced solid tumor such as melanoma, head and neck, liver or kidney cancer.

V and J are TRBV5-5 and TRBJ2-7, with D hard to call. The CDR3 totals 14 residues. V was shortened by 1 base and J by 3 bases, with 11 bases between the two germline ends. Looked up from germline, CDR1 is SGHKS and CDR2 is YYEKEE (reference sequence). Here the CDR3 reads CASSLLGIDYEQYF. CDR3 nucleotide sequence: TGTGCCAGCAGCTTGTTGGGGATAGACTACGAGCAGTACTTC.

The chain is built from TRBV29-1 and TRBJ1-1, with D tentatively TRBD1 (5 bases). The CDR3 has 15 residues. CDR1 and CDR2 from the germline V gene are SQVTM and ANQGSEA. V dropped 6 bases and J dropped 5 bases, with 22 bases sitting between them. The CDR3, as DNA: TGCAGCGTCCAGGGTCCATACACAACTCGAACTGAAGCTTTCTTT. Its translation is CSVQGPYTTRTEAFF. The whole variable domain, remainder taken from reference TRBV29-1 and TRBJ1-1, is SAVISQKPSRDICQRGTSLTIQCQVDSQVTMMFWYRQQPGQSLTLIATANQGSEATYESGFVIDKFPISRPNLTFSTLTVSNMSPEDSSIYLCSVQGPYTTRTEAFFGQGTRLTVV.

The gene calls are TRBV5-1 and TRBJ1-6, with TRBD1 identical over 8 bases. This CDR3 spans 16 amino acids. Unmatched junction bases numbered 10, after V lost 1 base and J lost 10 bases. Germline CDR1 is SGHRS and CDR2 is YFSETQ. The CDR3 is CASSLLGQGAESPLHF. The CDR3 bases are TGCGCCAGCAGCTTGTTAGGTCAGGGGGCAGAATCACCCCTCCACTTT.

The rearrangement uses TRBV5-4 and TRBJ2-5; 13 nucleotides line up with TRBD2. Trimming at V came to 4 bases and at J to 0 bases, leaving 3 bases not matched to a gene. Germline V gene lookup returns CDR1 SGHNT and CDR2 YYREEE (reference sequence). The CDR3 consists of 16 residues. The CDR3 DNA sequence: TGTGCCAGCAGCGTGACTAGCGGGGGGTACCAAGAGACCCAGTACTTC. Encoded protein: CASSVTSGGYQETQYF.

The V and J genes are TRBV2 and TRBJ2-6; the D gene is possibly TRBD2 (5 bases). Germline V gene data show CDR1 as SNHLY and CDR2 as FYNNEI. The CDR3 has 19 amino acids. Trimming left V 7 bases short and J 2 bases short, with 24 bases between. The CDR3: CASTSAPGRDGAGANVLTF. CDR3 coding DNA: TGTGCCAGCACCTCAGCCCCGGGTCGGGATGGGGCTGGGGCCAACGTCCTGACTTTC.

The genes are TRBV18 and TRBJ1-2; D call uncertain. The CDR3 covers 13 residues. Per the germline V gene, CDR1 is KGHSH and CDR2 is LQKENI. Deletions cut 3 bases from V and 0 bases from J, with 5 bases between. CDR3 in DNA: TGTGCCAGCTCACCGGGAACTAACTATGGCTACACCTTC. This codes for CASSPGTNYGYTF.

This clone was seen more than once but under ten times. DNA of the CDR3: TGTGCCAGCAGCAGCCCGGGGACTTTCTACGAGCAGTACTTC. It encodes CASSSPGTFYEQYF. This chain uses TRBV21-1 with TRBJ2-7; the table's D call TRBD2 went unverified against the DNA. TRBV21-1 is recorded as a pseudogene. CDR3 length: 14 residues.

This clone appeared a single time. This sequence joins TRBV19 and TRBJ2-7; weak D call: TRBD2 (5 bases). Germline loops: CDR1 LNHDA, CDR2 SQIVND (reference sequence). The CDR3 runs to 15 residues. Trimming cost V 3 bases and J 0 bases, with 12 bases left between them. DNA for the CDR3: TGTGCCAGTAGTATCTTCAGCGGAGGCTCCTACGAGCAGTACTTC. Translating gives CASSIFSGGSYEQYF.